Shown below are 12 T cell receptor beta chains from a single sample sequenced in a study of T cells in Graves' hyperthyroidism and ophthalmopathy (dated by TCRdb to 2018 to 2020). Receptor libraries were prepared by multiplex PCR. Sequenced on an Illumina HiSeq 2000. The TCR beta CDR3 regions were amplified from the RNA transcripts. A first-round RT-PCR of the TCR CDR3 used the HTBI primer set with the Qiagen OneStep RT-PCR kit. Using fastp trimming at Q25 and MiXCR clonotype assembly, TCRdb reanalyzed the public sequencing data and kept in-frame beta chains. Each record represents a unique CDR3 protein, reported with the most common genes and DNA among its rows. Recorded for this sample are 500,000 to 750,000 distinct CDR3 sequences; more than 15% of them occurred a single time. The top ten constitute around 7.3% of the sample. The specimen was blood. The receptor set was obtained from a woman in her thirties with Graves' hyperthyroidism.

The chain has TRBV6-2 or TRBV6-3 and TRBJ2-1, with TRBD2 as a possible D gene (5 bases). V was clipped by 6 bases and J by 10 bases, with 16 bases between them. The germline V gene has CDR1 MNHEY and CDR2 SVGEGT. This CDR3 contains 13 residues. CDR3 sequence: CASSKGGGYEQFF. The CDR3 coding sequence is TGTGCCAGCAGCAAAGGAGGAGGCTACGAGCAGTTCTTC.

This rearrangement joins TRBV6-1 to TRBJ2-5; D possibly corresponds to TRBD1 (7 bases). CDR3 length: 13 residues. Germline V gene sequence: CDR1 MNHNS, CDR2 SASEGT. Trimming left V 8 bases short and J 1 base short, with 11 bases between. The CDR3, as DNA: TGTGCCAGCGGAGGGACAGTCCAAGAGACCCAGTACTTC. Its protein is CASGGTVQETQYF.

This clonotype showed up just once. A much more abundant neighbour one base away suggests this may be a read error. The genes are TRBV3-1 and TRBJ1-1; the D gene is possibly TRBD1 (6 bases). This CDR3 spans 15 amino acids. CDR1 and CDR2 (germline): LGHDT, YNNKEL (reference sequence). Trimming cost V 4 bases and J 1 base, with 13 bases left between them. The chain's CDR3 is CASSLQGHQNTEAFF. The DNA of the CDR3 is TGTGCCAGCAGCCTACAGGGACACCAGAACACTGAAGCTTTCTTT.

J is TRBJ2-3 and V is TRBV4-1; 10 nucleotides match TRBD2. The length of the CDR3 is 19 residues. CDR1 is MGHRA and CDR2 is YSYEKL in the germline V gene. After removal of 0 bases from V and 2 bases from J, the junction contained 11 bases not matched to a gene. CDR3 nucleotides: TGCGCCAGCAGCCAAGATGATAGCGGGAGGATCCTATACACAGATACGCAGTATTTT. It translates to CASSQDDSGRILYTDTQYF.

This clonotype was counted ten times or more. J is TRBJ2-3 and V is TRBV20-1; TRBD2 matches at 7 bases. V gave up 1 base and J gave up 2 bases; unmatched junction bases: 9. Per germline, CDR1 DFQATT and CDR2 SNEGSKA (reference sequence). The CDR3 has 16 residues. The CDR3 protein is CSARAYSGLPTDTQYF. In DNA, the CDR3 is TGCAGTGCTAGAGCCTATAGCGGGCTTCCCACAGATACGCAGTATTTT.

The genes are TRBV29-1 and TRBJ2-1, with TRBD2 matching 16 bases. The J call may be faulty, since TRBJ2-7 better matches the DNA end. CDR3 length: 20 amino acids. The germline V gene has CDR1 SQVTM and CDR2 ANQGSEA. The CDR3 DNA reads as TGCAGCGTAGGACAGCTTCCGGGACTAGCGGGAGGGCCATCCTACAATGAGCAGTACTTC. Translating gives CSVGQLPGLAGGPSYNEQYF.

Concerning this clonotype: This may arise from a read error, as a much more abundant clone is one base away. CDR3 protein: CASSNDRVQSQHF. The CDR3 DNA reads as TGTGCCAGCAGTAACGACAGGGTTCAGTCCCAGCATTTT. The chain links TRBV6-5 to TRBJ1-5, with TRBD1 matching over 7 bases. The CDR3 extends over 13 amino acids. Germline V lookup: CDR1 MNHEY, CDR2 SVGAGI.

Details on this clonotype: A read error may explain this, as a much larger clone is one base away. The chain uses TRBV6-1 and TRBJ1-6; 11 bases agree with TRBD1. J gave up 9 bases and V 11 bases, and 6 bases lay outside the gene matches. Looked up from germline, CDR1 is MNHNS and CDR2 is SASEGT. The CDR3 is 13 amino acids. The DNA for the CDR3 is TGTGCCGTCGGACAGGGGGCAGGTTCACCCCTCCACTTT. Residues: CAVGQGAGSPLHF.

There are many counts of this clonotype. The J gene is TRBJ1-5, the V gene TRBV28; D not resolved. The CDR3 spans 12 residues. Germline loops: CDR1 MDHEN, CDR2 SYDVKM. The V end was cut by 8 bases, the J end by 3 bases, with 8 bases between. CDR3 bases: TGTGCCAGCCAGCGGGTCAATCAGCCCCAGCATTTT. This codes for CASQRVNQPQHF.

In its sample, this clonotype was seen many times. The rearrangement uses TRBV2 and TRBJ1-1; D is perhaps TRBD1 (6 bases). V was pared by 6 bases and J by 0 bases, with 11 bases between. CDR3 length: 14 residues. Germline V CDR1 and CDR2: SNHLY, FYNNEI. Here the CDR3 reads CASSEDSMNTEAFF. CDR3 DNA: TGTGCCAGCAGCGAGGACAGCATGAACACTGAAGCTTTCTTT.

This clonotype was seen many times. The rearrangement links TRBV19 to TRBJ2-3; 16 bases align to TRBD2. CDR3 length: 22 amino acids. Germline lookup yields CDR1 LNHDA and CDR2 SQIVND (reference sequence). The ends lost 6 bases at V and 5 bases at J; junction bases unmatched: 23. CDR3 in amino acids: CASSHIAGTSGRAAGILDTQYF. As DNA, the CDR3 is TGTGCCAGTAGCCACATCGCCGGGACTAGCGGGAGGGCCGCTGGTATCTTAGATACGCAGTATTTT. Based on the CDR3 plus reference TRBV19 and TRBJ2-3, the full variable domain is DGGITQSPKYLFRKEGQNVTLSCEQNLNHDAMYWYRQDPGQGLRLIYYSQIVNDFQKGDIAEGYSVSREKKESFPLTVTSAQKNPTAFYLCASSHIAGTSGRAAGILDTQYFGPGTRLTVL.

This clonotype was detected only a few times. CDR3 sequence reads: CSATSGRAILTDTQYF. The CDR3 DNA reads as TGCAGTGCAACTAGCGGGAGGGCCATCTTGACAGATACGCAGTATTTT. The chain links TRBV20-1 to TRBJ2-3; 13 bases map to TRBD2. The V gene end was trimmed by 6 bases and the J gene end by 3 bases; junction bases not matched to a gene: 9. Germline CDR1 DFQATT, CDR2 SNEGSKA (reference sequence). CDR3 size: 16 residues.